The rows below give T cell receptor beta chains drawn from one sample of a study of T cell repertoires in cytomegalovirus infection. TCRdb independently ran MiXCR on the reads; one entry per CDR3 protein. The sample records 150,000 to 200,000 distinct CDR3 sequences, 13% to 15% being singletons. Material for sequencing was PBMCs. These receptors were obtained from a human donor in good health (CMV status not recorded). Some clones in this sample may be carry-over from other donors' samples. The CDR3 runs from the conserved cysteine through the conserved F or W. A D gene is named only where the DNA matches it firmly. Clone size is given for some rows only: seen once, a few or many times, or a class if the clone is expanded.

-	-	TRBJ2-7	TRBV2	TGTGCCGGCACTCGGGGCTCCACGGCCTACGAGCAGTACTTC	CAGTRGSTAYEQYF
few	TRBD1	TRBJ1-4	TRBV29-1	TGCAGCGGGGGGACAGGCGAAAAACTGTTTTTT	CSGGTGEKLFF
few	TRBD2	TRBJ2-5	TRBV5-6	TGTGCCAGCAGCTTTCCTAGCGGGAGCCAAGAGACCCAGTACTTC	CASSFPSGSQETQYF
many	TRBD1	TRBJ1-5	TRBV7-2	TGTGCCAGCAGTCTACAGGGGAGCAATCAGCCCCAGCATTTT	CASSLQGSNQPQHF
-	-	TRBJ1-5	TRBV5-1	TGCGCCAGCAGCTTGACTTACGGACAGCCCCAGCATTTT	CASSLTYGQPQHF
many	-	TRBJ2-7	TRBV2	TGTGCCAGCAGTGGGGAGCTCTACGAGCAGTACTTC	CASSGELYEQYF
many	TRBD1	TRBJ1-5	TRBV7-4	TGTGCCAGCAGCTTTGTGGGACAGGGAGTTCATCCGGGTCAGCCCCAGCATTTT	CASSFVGQGVHPGQPQHF
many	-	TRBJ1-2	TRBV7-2	TGTGCCAGCAGCTTAGTAGGGGGTAACTATGGCTACACCTTC	CASSLVGGNYGYTF
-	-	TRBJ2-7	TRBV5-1	TGCGCCAGCAGCTTGGGGGCTGTCGGATACGAGCAGTACTTC	CASSLGAVGYEQYF
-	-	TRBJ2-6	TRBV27	TGTGCCAGCAGCCTTTTTGGGTCTAGGGGGGCCAACGTCCTGACTTTC	CASSLFGSRGANVLTF
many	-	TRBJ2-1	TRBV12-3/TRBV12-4	TGTGCCAGCTCGATGTACAATGAGCAGTTCTTC	CASSMYNEQFF
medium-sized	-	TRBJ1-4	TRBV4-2	TGTGCCAGCAGTCCCACAATCGGGGCTGGTAATGAAAAACTGTTTTTT	CASSPTIGAGNEKLFF
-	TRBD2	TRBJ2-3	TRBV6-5	TGTGCCAGCAGTTACACCTCAGCGGGACCCCCAGATACGCAGTATTTT	CASSYTSAGPPDTQYF
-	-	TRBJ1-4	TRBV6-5	TGTGCCACCCACGGCTCAGCCGAGAATGAAAAACTGTTTTTT	CATHGSAENEKLFF
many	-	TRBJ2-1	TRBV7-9	TGTGCCAGCAGCCCAGAGAGATCCGGGACCAATGAGCAGTTCTTC	CASSPERSGTNEQFF
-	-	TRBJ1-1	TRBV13	TGTGCCAGCAGCTCTTCGGGGGACACTGAAGCTTTCTTT	CASSSSGDTEAFF
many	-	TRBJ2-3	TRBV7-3	TGTGCCAGCAGCTCCGCACCCCCAGATACGCAGTATTTT	CASSSAPPDTQYF
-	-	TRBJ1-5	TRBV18	TGTGCCAGCTCACCATCGCAGGGCAATCAGCCCCAGCATTTT	CASSPSQGNQPQHF
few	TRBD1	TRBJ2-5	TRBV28	TGTGCCAGCAGTAAGGGACAGGGTAAAGAGACCCAGTACTTC	CASSKGQGKETQYF
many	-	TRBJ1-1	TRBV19	TGTGCCAGTAGTATCCGGGGATCCACTGAAGCTTTCTTT	CASSIRGSTEAFF
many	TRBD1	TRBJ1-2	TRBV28	TGTGCCAGCAGTATTATCGACAGGGGCGTGGTTGGCTACACCTTC	CASSIIDRGVVGYTF
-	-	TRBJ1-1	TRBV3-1	TGTGCCAGCAGCGCCCGGAGCGTGAACACTGAAGCTTTCTTT	CASSARSVNTEAFF
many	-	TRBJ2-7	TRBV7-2	TGTGCCAGCACCCCGGGGCCGGTTGGCTACGAGCAGTACTTC	CASTPGPVGYEQYF
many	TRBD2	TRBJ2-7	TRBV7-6	TGTGCCAGCAGTCCGCTAGCGGGGGGCTCCTACGAGCAGTACTTC	CASSPLAGGSYEQYF
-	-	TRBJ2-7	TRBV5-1	TGCGCCAGCAGCTTGGAAGGGGGGGCCTTTTACGAGCAGTACTTC	CASSLEGGAFYEQYF
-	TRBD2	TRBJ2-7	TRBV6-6	TGTGCCAGCAGTTACGGGCAGGGAGGGTACGAGCAGTACTTC	CASSYGQGGYEQYF
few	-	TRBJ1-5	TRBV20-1	TGCAGTGCTAGAAGACAGAGTAGCAATCAGCCCCAGCATTTT	CSARRQSSNQPQHF
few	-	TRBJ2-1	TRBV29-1	TGCAGCTCCCAGGCTAGATCTTACAATGAGCAGTTCTTC	CSSQARSYNEQFF
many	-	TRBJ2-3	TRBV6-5	TGTGCCAGCAGCCACCCCCTGGCGGGATCGGATACGCAGTATTTT	CASSHPLAGSDTQYF
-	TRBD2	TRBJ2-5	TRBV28	TGTGCCAGCAGAGGGGTAGCGGGAGCACTCGAGACCCAGTACTTC	CASRGVAGALETQYF
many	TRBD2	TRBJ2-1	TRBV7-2	TGTGCCAGCAGGTCTAGCGGAGACTACAATGAGCAGTTCTTC	CASRSSGDYNEQFF
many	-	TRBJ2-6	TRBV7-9	TGTGCCAGCAGCTTACTCCCCTCCTCTGGGGCCAACGTCCTGACTTTC	CASSLLPSSGANVLTF
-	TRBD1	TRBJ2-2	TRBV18	TGTGCCAGCTCACCAAGACAGGGGGCCGGCACCGGGGAGCTGTTTTTT	CASSPRQGAGTGELFF
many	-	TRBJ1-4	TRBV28	TGTGCCAGCACCCTTGAGGAAAGGGGTCGAGAAAAACTGTTTTTT	CASTLEERGREKLFF
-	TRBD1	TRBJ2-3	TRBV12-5	TGTGCTAGTGGAAGGGACAGTAAAGGTCCAGATACGCAGTATTTT	CASGRDSKGPDTQYF
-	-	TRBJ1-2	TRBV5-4	TGTGCCAGCAGCTTACTTACCGAGTCATATGGCTACACCTTC	CASSLLTESYGYTF
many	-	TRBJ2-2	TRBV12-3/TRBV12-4	TGTGCCAGCCAAGTTCGGAAGGGGCCCGGGGAGCTGTTTTTT	CASQVRKGPGELFF
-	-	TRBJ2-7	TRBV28	TGTGCCAGCAGTTTATTCACCTACGAGCAGTACTTC	CASSLFTYEQYF
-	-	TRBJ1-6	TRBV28	TGTGCCAGCAGTTTGCCCTTGGCGGGTCCTTATAATTCACCCCTCCACTTT	CASSLPLAGPYNSPLHF
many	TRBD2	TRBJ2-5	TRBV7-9	TGTGCCAGCAGCTTAGAGGGGACTAAGGAAGAGACCCAGTACTTC	CASSLEGTKEETQYF
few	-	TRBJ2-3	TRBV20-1	TGCAGTGCTATCGGGACCAGCACAGATACGCAGTATTTT	CSAIGTSTDTQYF
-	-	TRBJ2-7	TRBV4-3	TGCGCCAGCAGCCCCACCGTGTTGCAGACCTACGAGCAGTACTTC	CASSPTVLQTYEQYF
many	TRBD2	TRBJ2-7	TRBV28	TGTGCCAGCAGTACGAGTAGCGGGAGGTGGTACGAGCAGTACTTC	CASSTSSGRWYEQYF
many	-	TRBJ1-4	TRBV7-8	TGTGCCAGCAGCTCGAAAGGGGTGCCCAATGAAAAACTGTTTTTT	CASSSKGVPNEKLFF
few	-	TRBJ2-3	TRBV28	TGTGCCAGCAGTTTCCCTGCCACAGATACGCAGTATTTT	CASSFPATDTQYF
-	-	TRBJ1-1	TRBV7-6	TGTGCCAGCCTGAATTGGCAGAACACTGAAGCTTTCTTT	CASLNWQNTEAFF
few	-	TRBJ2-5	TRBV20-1	TGCAGTGCTAGAAAAAGGGAGACCCAGTACTTC	CSARKRETQYF
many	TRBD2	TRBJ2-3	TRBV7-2	TGTGCCAGCAGCTCAGCACCCAGCGGGAGGAACACAGATACGCAGTATTTT	CASSSAPSGRNTDTQYF